These 13 T cell receptor beta chains were sequenced from one sample in a study of T cell repertoires in cytomegalovirus infection. From the reads, TCRdb called clonotypes with MiXCR, one entry per CDR3 protein. The table has about 63,000 distinct CDR3 sequences, 20% seen once. Their target antigens are unknown. The starting material was CD8+ T cells from cultured PBMCs, obtained from culture after CMV antigen stimulation. These receptors were collected from a human donor in good health (CMV status not recorded). Some clones in this sample may be carry-over from other donors' samples.

The V call is TRBV11-2, the J call TRBJ1-2, with TRBD1 identical over 8 bases. CDR3 length equals 17 residues. The germline CDR1 and CDR2 sequences are SGHAT and FQNNGV. The trim removed 5 bases at V and 3 bases at J, leaving 14 bases unmatched. The CDR3 sequence is CASSNPGGLNIYYGYTF. In DNA, the CDR3 is TGTGCCAGCAGCAACCCAGGGGGCCTAAATATCTACTATGGCTACACCTTC.

CDR3 sequence reads: CASSHLKGQGTYEQYF. The CDR3 nucleotides read TGCGCCAGCAGCCACCTCAAGGGACAGGGGACCTACGAGCAGTACTTC. V usage is TRBV4-1 and J usage is TRBJ2-7; the match to TRBD1 covers 10 bases. Germline V gene sequence: CDR1 MGHRA, CDR2 YSYEKL. J was trimmed by 2 bases and V by 3 bases; bases with no gene match: 7. The CDR3 runs to 16 residues.

The chain couples TRBV5-5 to TRBJ2-1; the match to TRBD1 covers 11 bases. The CDR3 is made up of 17 amino acids. Germline V gives CDR1 SGHKS, CDR2 YYEKEE (reference sequence). The V segment lost 0 bases and the J segment 4 bases; nucleotides outside the gene matches: 6. The CDR3 protein is CASSLAGTGGLYNEQFF. The CDR3 DNA follows: TGTGCCAGCAGCTTGGCCGGGACAGGGGGTTTGTACAATGAGCAGTTCTTC.

This clonotype was picked up a small number of times. The chain couples TRBV11-2 to TRBJ1-2; TRBD1 agrees at 8 bases. This CDR3 has 14 amino acids. J was trimmed by 4 bases and V by 5 bases; bases with no gene match: 6. Germline V lookup: CDR1 SGHAT, CDR2 FQNNGV. CDR3: CASSLRDRFYGYTF. The CDR3 nucleotides are TGTGCCAGCAGCCTTAGGGACAGGTTCTATGGCTACACCTTC.

This clonotype has a count of ten or more. V is TRBV7-2 and J is TRBJ1-1; no clear D. CDR1 and CDR2 from the germline V gene are SGHTA and FQGNSA. The V end was cut by 3 bases, the J end by 1 base, with 3 bases between. This CDR3 is 12 amino acids long. CDR3 in amino acids: CASSFGNTEAFF. In nucleotides, the CDR3 is TGTGCCAGCAGCTTCGGGAACACTGAAGCTTTCTTT.

In its sample, this clonotype was seen a few times. The V gene is TRBV2, the J gene TRBJ2-7; a weak D match, TRBD2 (6 bases). Germline CDR1 and CDR2: SNHLY and FYNNEI. The CDR3 totals 16 residues. With 8 bases removed from V and 1 base from J, the gap between germline ends came to 21 bases. CDR3 loop: CASAGSRVAASYEQYF. The CDR3 nucleotides are TGTGCCAGCGCCGGGAGTAGGGTAGCGGCATCCTACGAGCAGTACTTC. Combining the CDR3 with reference TRBV2 and TRBJ2-7 gives the whole variable domain EPEVTQTPSHQVTQMGQEVILRCVPISNHLYFYWYRQILGQKVEFLVSFYNNEISEKSEIFDDQFSVERPDGSNFTLKIRSTKLEDSAMYFCASAGSRVAASYEQYFGPGTRLTVT.

This clonotype was counted between two and nine times. The V gene is TRBV7-2, the J gene TRBJ1-6, with D unclear. With 5 bases removed from V and 4 bases from J, the gap between germline ends came to 18 bases. The CDR3 consists of 17 residues. Germline V CDR1 and CDR2: SGHTA, FQGNSA. The CDR3 sequence is CASSDPVGNLYNSPLHF. In nucleotides, the CDR3 is TGTGCCAGCAGCGACCCGGTAGGGAATTTGTATAATTCACCCCTCCACTTT.

This clonotype was observed a few times. V and J are TRBV7-2 and TRBJ2-7; D call uncertain. The CDR3 length is 12 residues. Germline CDR1 and CDR2: SGHTA and FQGNSA. Trimming stripped 5 bases from V and 4 bases from J, with 9 bases between. This CDR3 is CASSPFGYEQYF. The CDR3 DNA is TGTGCCAGCAGCCCGTTCGGGTACGAGCAGTACTTC. Combining the CDR3 with reference TRBV7-2 and TRBJ2-7 gives the whole variable domain GAGVSQSPSNKVTEKGKDVELRCDPISGHTALYWYRQSLGQGLEFLIYFQGNSAPDKSGLPSDRFSAERTGGSVSTLTIQRTQQEDSAVYLCASSPFGYEQYFGPGTRLTVT.

This clonotype occurred a few times. J is TRBJ1-2 and V is TRBV7-9; D remains ambiguous. The V and J ends lost 1 base and 5 bases respectively, with 14 bases between them. Germline V gene data show CDR1 as SEHNR and CDR2 as FQNEAQ (reference sequence). The CDR3 contains 15 residues. Here the CDR3 DNA reads TGTGCCAGCAGCTTAGTCCAGGAGTCGTCTTATGGCTACACCTTC. The encoded protein is CASSLVQESSYGYTF.

A few counts support this clonotype. The chain has TRBV7-2 and TRBJ2-2, with D unclear. Germline values: CDR1 SGHTA, CDR2 FQGNSA. With 5 bases removed from V and 0 bases from J, the gap between germline ends came to 13 bases. The CDR3 consists of 16 residues. The CDR3 DNA reads as TGTGCCAGCAGCCCACGAGTATCTGCGAACACCGGGGAGCTGTTTTTT. Its protein product is CASSPRVSANTGELFF.

The CDR3 coding sequence is TGTGCCAGCAGACCGGGACCCTGGAATGAGCAGTTCTTC. Protein product: CASRPGPWNEQFF. This chain joins TRBV27 and TRBJ2-1, with D possibly called TRBD1 or TRBD2 (5 bases each). The CDR3 extends over 13 amino acids. Looked up from germline, CDR1 is MNHEY and CDR2 is SMNVEV (reference sequence). V was pared by 6 bases and J by 7 bases, with 13 bases between.

This clonotype was observed a handful of times. The chain is built from TRBV2 and TRBJ2-3; 11 positions agree with TRBD2. The CDR3 is 16 residues long. The V and J ends lost 6 bases and 0 bases, in that order; junction bases with no gene match: 5. CDR1 SNHLY and CDR2 FYNNEI come from the germline V gene. The CDR3 loop reads CASRILAGDSTDTQYF. DNA of the CDR3: TGTGCCAGCAGAATACTAGCGGGGGACAGCACAGATACGCAGTATTTT.

The CDR3 is CASSDGQWDAGYTF. In nucleotides, the CDR3 is TGCGCCAGCAGTGATGGACAGTGGGACGCGGGCTACACCTTC. V is TRBV10-2 and J is TRBJ1-2, with D possibly TRBD1 on 6 matching bases. The V gene lost 3 bases and the J gene lost 8 bases, with 16 bases spanning the gap. Per the germline V gene, CDR1 is WSHSY and CDR2 is SAAADI. This CDR3 has 14 residues.